The clone carrying this T cell receptor beta chain has a count of ten or more. Antigen unknown. The beta constant-region primer was an equimolar mix of two oligonucleotides covering TRBC1 and TRBC2. A 12-nucleotide UMI and the SP2 primer were added to the cDNA 3' end by oligonucleotide ligation. Four rounds of PCR amplified the ligated cDNA using nested alpha and beta constant-region primers plus SP2. From the UMI-ligation and nested PCR reads, TCRdb called clonotypes with MiXCR, one entry per CDR3 protein. The sample lists roughly 20,000 distinct CDR3 sequences; roughly 9.6% were seen once. This sample stems from a study of naive and memory T cell subsets. Study findings and constraints: Gini index rose across naive, CM, EM and EMRA in CD4 and CD8. Findings for naive and memory subsets could not be checked against ground truth.

Germline V gene sequence: CDR1 MGHRA, CDR2 YSYEKL. The V and J ends lost 0 bases and 8 bases respectively, with 11 bases between them. The CDR3 runs to 14 residues. V gene TRBV4-1 combines with J gene TRBJ2-1; D is ambiguous. This clonotype was sampled from a human donor in good health. Material for sequencing was central memory CD8+ T cells from blood. For the CDR3, the DNA is TGCGCCAGCAGCCAAGAACCCAGAGCCGATGAGCAGTTCTTC. Amino acid sequence: CASSQEPRADEQFF.